This T cell receptor (beta chain) was recovered during a study of shared clonotypes between healthy human individuals (TCRdb year 2020). Study-level background: Two women and a few men aged 18 to 49 years were included in the cohort. The study deeply sequenced blood TCR repertoires of five healthy adults to estimate repertoire size and the extent of clonotype sharing between individuals. Libraries were prepared and TCR repertoires were sequenced by different laboratories using diverse techniques, in order to increase sequencing depth and limit assay-specific biases. Per donor, leukapheresis produced somewhere between about 0.8 and 9.5 billion PBMCs.

The paper's findings and limits, for the study overall: Pairwise subsampling led to the expectation that sequencing depth would affect the degree of clonotype sharing among donors. Sampling was restricted to blood, and TCR repertoires in tissue are likely to differ from TCR repertoires in blood. The genetic and exposure-history diversity represented was limited by the small number of donors.

Using the deep immunoSEQ assay, TCR CDR3 regions were amplified from genomic DNA by multiplex PCR. Genomic DNA extracted from each cell subset was distributed evenly over all wells of several immunoSEQ 96-well plates, and each plate served as one replicate. For unsorted PBMC, roughly 270 ng genomic DNA, equal to approximately 30,000 T cell genomes, was loaded into each replicate PCR. Ten immunoSEQ deep assay plates were used to sequence unsorted PBMC genomic DNA. The purified libraries were quantified using a Qubit 3.0 fluorometer, sized with a Bioanalyzer 2100, and then quantified again using the KAPA Library Quantification kit. A separate single-read 150-cycle Illumina NextSeq 550 flow cell was used to sequence each immunoSEQ 96-well plate. The original methods were these. Because the immunoSEQ output included only junctional sequences and no quality scores, the filtering could not be the same as the filtering used for full-length reads. To assign V/J genes and CDR3, sequences were annotated against IMGT germline references using PyIR, a Python wrapper for IgBLAST v1.9. Reads were removed for weak V/J assignments (E-value above 1e-6), missing CDR3, stop codons, out-of-frame junctions, or ambiguous translated residues. V3J clonotypes were defined as sequences sharing an identical inferred V gene, J gene, and CDR3 amino acid sequence. Percentage overlap between repertoires was computed as shared unique clonotypes divided by the size of the smaller repertoire. Repertoire richness was assessed with RTK rarefaction, the Chao1 estimator, and Recon v2.1 estimates of unobserved clonotypes. Entries here come from immuneACCESS through TCRdb and include only in-frame sequences with V and J called. Some clones fail to appear in such tables; in the studies checked, an unresolved V gene covers under half of the shortfall, and the cause of the remainder is unknown. For V, J and clone size, that table is used; D and trimming come from the DNA. The table for this sample lists around 500,000 clones; 79% of them were counted only once. The ten largest make up about 13% of the sample.

Healthy HIV-negative adults with no recently reported acute infections or vaccinations were included as donors. Only Caucasian adults living in Nashville, Tennessee, USA were represented among the donors. For unsorted samples, some 100 million PBMCs were counted, and genomic DNA was extracted using the QIAamp DNA Blood Mini kit. Blood was collected by leukapheresis, and PBMCs were isolated by Ficoll-Histopaque density gradient centrifugation and then cryopreserved in liquid nitrogen vapor phase. For this clone: Its antigen has not been determined. A much larger clone lies one base from this, so it may be a read error. The sample has other DNA sequences that encode this CDR3 too.

This sequence originates from a woman aged 40 to 49 in good health. Some clones in this sample may be carry-over from other donors' samples. Sequencing input: PBMCs.

The CDR3 corresponds to CASSLIGSGELFF. The DNA sequence is as follows: TGTGCCAGCAGCTTAATAGGTTCCGGGGAGCTGTTTTTT. The V and J segments used are TRBV7-3 and TRBJ2-2; the D gene lacks a confident call. Between the V and J ends, shortened by 1 base and 6 bases respectively, the junction contains 6 bases. In the germline V gene, CDR1 corresponds to SGHTA and CDR2 to FQGTGA. The CDR3 sequence holds 13 residues, the cysteine and phenylalanine included. Only the CDR3 portion is preserved as DNA: 39 bases, with reading frame beginning at the first base.